A selection of T cell receptor beta chains follows, all from one sample in a study of T cell responses to AZD1222 COVID-19 vaccine. Produced via immunoSEQ multiplex PCR; TCRdb's table is partial and in-frame only. Of some 65,000 clones in the sample, approximately 85% are singletons; the top ten hold around 25%. Sequenced material: peripheral blood, taken on day 0 of MenACWY control vaccination. The receptors originated from an adult in good health. Each CDR3 is given with its conserved first and last residue. A D gene is named only where the DNA matches it firmly. For some rows the clone size is stated as once, few or many, or as a class when expanded; others skip it.

>.|TRBV29-1|.|TRBJ2-7
CSVRAESSYEQYF
TGCAGCGTTAGAGCGGAGAGCTCCTACGAGCAGTACTTC
>.|TRBV28|TRBD1|TRBJ2-1
CASSQPQGDEQFF
TGTGCCAGCAGCCAGCCCCAGGGGGATGAGCAGTTCTTC
>.|TRBV5-1|TRBD2|TRBJ2-7
CASSLVAGGPPYEQYF
TGCGCCAGCAGCTTGGTGGCGGGGGGGCCTCCCTACGAGCAGTACTTC
>.|TRBV6-1|.|TRBJ2-2
CASSELEGLGELFF
TGTGCCAGCAGTGAATTAGAGGGCCTCGGGGAGCTGTTTTTT
>.|TRBV2|TRBD2|TRBJ2-1
CASSQGLAGGPLNEQFF
TGTGCCAGCAGCCAGGGACTAGCGGGAGGGCCCCTCAATGAGCAGTTCTTC
>.|TRBV2|TRBD1|TRBJ1-3
CASRRDRANTIYF
TGTGCCAGCAGACGCGACAGGGCCAACACCATATATTTT
>.|TRBV2|.|TRBJ2-7
CASRDHLDRFSYEQYF
TGTGCCAGCAGGGATCATCTTGACAGGTTCTCCTACGAGCAGTACTTC
>.|TRBV6-5|.|TRBJ1-1
CASSARMNTEAFF
TGTGCCAGCAGCGCTAGGATGAACACTGAAGCTTTCTTT
>.|TRBV6-5|.|TRBJ1-5
CASSPDTTSNQPQHF
TGTGCCAGCAGTCCCGACACGACGAGCAATCAGCCCCAGCATTTT
>.|TRBV6-2/TRBV6-3|TRBD2|TRBJ2-5
CASSYSRLAGARETQYF
TGTGCCAGCAGTTACTCCCGACTAGCGGGAGCCAGGGAGACCCAGTACTTC
>.|TRBV5-1|.|TRBJ1-3
CASSQQAGSGNTIYF
TGCGCCAGCAGCCAGCAGGCCGGCTCTGGAAACACCATATATTTT
>.|TRBV5-1|.|TRBJ1-2
CASRADSHYGYTF
TGCGCCAGCAGGGCGGACAGCCACTATGGCTACACCTTC
>.|TRBV2|TRBD1|TRBJ2-3
CASSAGQGAGADTQYF
TGTGCCAGCAGTGCGGGGCAGGGGGCAGGTGCAGATACGCAGTATTTT
>once|TRBV6-5|TRBD2|TRBJ2-3
CASSSGLWDTQYF
TGTGCCAGCAGTTCGGGACTATGGGATACGCAGTATTTT
>.|TRBV7-2|.|TRBJ1-4
CASSLTTATNEKLFF
TGTGCCAGCAGCCTGACGACAGCAACTAATGAAAAACTGTTTTTT
>.|TRBV7-2|.|TRBJ1-6
CASSTGRRSPLHF
TGTGCCAGCAGTACAGGGCGGCGTTCACCCCTCCACTTT
>.|TRBV6-5|TRBD1|TRBJ2-7
CASRRGTGNSYEQYF
TGTGCCAGCAGACGCGGGACAGGGAATTCCTACGAGCAGTACTTC
>.|TRBV6-1|.|TRBJ1-5
CASSEQRAGNQPQHF
TGTGCCAGCAGTGAACAGCGAGCGGGCAATCAGCCCCAGCATTTT
>.|TRBV5-6|TRBD2|TRBJ2-5
CASSPGLAGGLAEETQYF
TGTGCCAGCAGCCCTGGACTAGCGGGGGGACTTGCTGAGGAGACCCAGTACTTC
>.|TRBV29-1|.|TRBJ1-1
CSVADVAEAFF
TGCAGCGTTGCGGATGTGGCTGAAGCTTTCTTT
>.|TRBV11-2|TRBD1|TRBJ1-1
CASSFTTDRHAFF
TGTGCCAGCAGCTTTACGACGGACAGGCATGCTTTCTTT
>medium-sized|TRBV19|TRBD1|TRBJ1-1
CASKHRGGTEAFF
TGTGCCAGTAAGCACAGGGGAGGCACTGAAGCTTTCTTT